These 11 T cell receptor beta chains came from one sample sequenced in a study of cytomegalovirus exposure and HLA in healthy donors. The PCR had 60 Vbeta and 13 Jbeta primers. Assay: immunoSEQ multiplex PCR; the TCRdb copy retains only in-frame clones and omits some. The top ten hold 11% of the sample, which has 100,000 to 150,000 clones, 82% seen once. The sequencing sample was made of PBMCs. The receptors stem from a male donor in good health and CMV-seropositive.

This rearrangement joins TRBV7-2 to TRBJ2-5; TRBD2 matches 12 bases. J was trimmed by 5 bases and V by 4 bases; bases with no gene match: 11. The CDR3 has 17 residues. Per germline, CDR1 SGHTA and CDR2 FQGNSA. The CDR3 spells CASSSGTSGPGEETQYF. As DNA, the CDR3 is TGTGCCAGCAGCTCTGGGACTAGCGGGCCCGGGGAGGAGACCCAGTACTTC.

V gene TRBV19 combines with J gene TRBJ1-5; TRBD1 matches 8 bases. CDR3 size: 14 residues. Per germline, CDR1 LNHDA and CDR2 SQIVND (reference sequence). The junction had 8 bases not matched to a gene; V was cut back by 2 bases and J by 11 bases. CDR3 nucleotides: TGTGCCAGTAGTATAACGGGGACAGGCAGGTCCCAGCATTTT. Encoded protein: CASSITGTGRSQHF.

The V gene is TRBV28, the J gene TRBJ2-7; no definite D call. V lost 2 bases to trimming and J lost 0 bases, with 8 bases between them. Germline loops: CDR1 MDHEN, CDR2 SYDVKM. There are 14 residues in the CDR3. As DNA, the CDR3 is TGTGCCAGCAGTTTACGAGGCGGCTCCTACGAGCAGTACTTC. This sequence encodes CASSLRGGSYEQYF.

A few counts support this clone. The rearrangement joins TRBV19 to TRBJ1-4; perhaps TRBD1 as D (6 bases). Germline V gene data show CDR1 as LNHDA and CDR2 as SQIVND (reference sequence). Trimming pared 4 bases from V and 4 bases from J, leaving 10 bases between. This CDR3 contains 14 residues. The CDR3 coding sequence is TGTGCCAGTAGTACCGGGGGGCTTAATGAAAAACTGTTTTTT. Protein sequence: CASSTGGLNEKLFF.

The rearrangement links TRBV14 to TRBJ2-3; possible D gene TRBD2, 5 bases. This CDR3 contains 17 residues. CDR1 and CDR2 (germline): SGHDN, FVKESK. V lost 1 base, J lost 2 bases, and 16 bases lay in between. The CDR3 loop is CASSQGLVRGNTDTQYF. CDR3 DNA: TGTGCCAGCAGCCAAGGGTTGGTCCGGGGAAACACAGATACGCAGTATTTT.

In nucleotides, the CDR3 is TGTGCCAGCAGCCTAGGACTAGCGGGAGTAGGAGAGACCCAGTACTTC. Residues: CASSLGLAGVGETQYF. V usage is TRBV5-4 and J usage is TRBJ2-5; 13 bases are shared with TRBD2. The CDR3 extends over 16 amino acids. The V gene end was trimmed by 4 bases and the J gene end by 4 bases; junction bases not matched to a gene: 7. Per germline, CDR1 SGHNT and CDR2 YYREEE (reference sequence).

V usage is TRBV30 and J usage is TRBJ1-5, with TRBD1 matching 8 bases. V gave up 3 bases and J gave up 5 bases; unmatched junction bases: 12. In germline, CDR1 is GTSNPN, CDR2 SVGIG (reference sequence). This CDR3 spans 16 amino acids. The CDR3 sequence: CAWSPDATGGDQPQHF. CDR3 sequence (DNA): TGTGCCTGGAGCCCAGACGCTACAGGGGGGGATCAGCCCCAGCATTTT.

The chain is built from TRBV4-3 and TRBJ2-7; 8 bases line up with TRBD1. The CDR3 is made up of 16 amino acids. CDR1 is LGHNA, CDR2 YSLEER, per germline. Losses at the gene ends were 4 bases for V and 2 bases for J; bases not matched to a gene: 10. The CDR3 sequence is CASSRSMTGATYEQYF. CDR3 DNA sequence: TGCGCCAGCAGCCGATCAATGACAGGGGCGACCTACGAGCAGTACTTC.

This clone was counted once. The chain carries TRBV27 and TRBJ2-4, with D perhaps TRBD1 (5 bases). The CDR3 spans 14 residues. The V gene lost 3 bases and the J gene lost 7 bases, with 13 bases spanning the gap. Germline assignment: CDR1 MNHEY and CDR2 SMNVEV (reference sequence). The CDR3 region is CASSLAQGYNIQYF. The CDR3 nucleotides read TGTGCCAGCAGTTTGGCGCAGGGCTACAACATTCAGTACTTC.

J is TRBJ1-5 and V is TRBV6-5; 9 bases map to TRBD1. Germline CDR1 is MNHEY and CDR2 is SVGAGI. V dropped 4 bases and J dropped 2; count of bases not matched to a gene: 0. This CDR3 comprises 14 residues. CDR3 residues: CASSWTGGNQPQHF. In DNA, the CDR3 is TGTGCCAGCAGTTGGACAGGGGGCAATCAGCCCCAGCATTTT.

The chain uses TRBV4-1 and TRBJ1-5; 9 bases are a match to TRBD1. V gave up 4 bases and J gave up 5 bases; unmatched junction bases: 6. Germline CDR1 and CDR2: MGHRA and YSYEKL. The CDR3 extends over 15 amino acids. CDR3 region: CASSRRDRGYQPQHF. For the CDR3, the DNA is TGCGCCAGCAGCCGCCGAGACAGGGGGTATCAGCCCCAGCATTTT.